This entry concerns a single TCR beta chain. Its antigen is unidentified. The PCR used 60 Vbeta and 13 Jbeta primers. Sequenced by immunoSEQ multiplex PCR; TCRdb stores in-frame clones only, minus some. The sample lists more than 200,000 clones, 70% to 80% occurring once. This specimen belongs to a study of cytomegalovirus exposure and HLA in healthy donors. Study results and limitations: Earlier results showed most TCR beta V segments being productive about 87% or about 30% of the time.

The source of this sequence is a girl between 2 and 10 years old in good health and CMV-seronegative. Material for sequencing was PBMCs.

CDR3 sequence: CASSGTGGNSPLHF. The CDR3, as DNA: TGTGCCAGCAGCGGTACAGGGGGGAATTCACCCCTCCACTTT. V and J are TRBV28 and TRBJ1-6; TRBD1 matches at 8 bases. The CDR3 covers 14 residues. V was clipped by 6 bases and J by 7 bases; unmatched bases: 5. The germline gives CDR1 MDHEN, CDR2 SYDVKM.